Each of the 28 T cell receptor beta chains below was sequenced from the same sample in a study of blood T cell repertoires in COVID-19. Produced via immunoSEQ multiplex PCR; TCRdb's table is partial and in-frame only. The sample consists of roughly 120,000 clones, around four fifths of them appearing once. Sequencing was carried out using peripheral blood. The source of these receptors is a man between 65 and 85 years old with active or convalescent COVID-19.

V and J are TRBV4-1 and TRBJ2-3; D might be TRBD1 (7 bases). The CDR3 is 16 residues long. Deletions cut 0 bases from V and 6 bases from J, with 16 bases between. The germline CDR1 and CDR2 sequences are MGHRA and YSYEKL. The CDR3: CASSQEPGGLRDTQYF. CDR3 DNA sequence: TGCGCCAGCAGCCAAGAGCCAGGGGGGCTCCGTGATACGCAGTATTTT.

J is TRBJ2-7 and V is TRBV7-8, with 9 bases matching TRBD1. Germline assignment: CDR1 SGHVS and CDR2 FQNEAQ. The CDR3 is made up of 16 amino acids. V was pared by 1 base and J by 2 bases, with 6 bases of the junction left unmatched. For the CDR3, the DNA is TGTGCCAGCAGCTTAGAACAGGGGGCCTTAACCTACGAGCAGTACTTC. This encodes CASSLEQGALTYEQYF.

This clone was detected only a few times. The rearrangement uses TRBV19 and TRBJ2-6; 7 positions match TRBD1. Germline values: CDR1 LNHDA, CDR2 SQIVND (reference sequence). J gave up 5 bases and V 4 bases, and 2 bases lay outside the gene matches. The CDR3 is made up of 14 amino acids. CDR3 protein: CASSKGARANVLTF. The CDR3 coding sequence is TGTGCCAGTAGTAAGGGGGCGCGGGCCAACGTCCTGACTTTC.

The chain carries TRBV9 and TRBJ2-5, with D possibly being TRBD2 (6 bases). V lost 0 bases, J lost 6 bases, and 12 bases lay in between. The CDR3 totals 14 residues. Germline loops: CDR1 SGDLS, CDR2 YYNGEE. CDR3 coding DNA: TGTGCCAGCAGCGTAGACGGGGGTAAGCAGACCCAGTACTTC. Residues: CASSVDGGKQTQYF.

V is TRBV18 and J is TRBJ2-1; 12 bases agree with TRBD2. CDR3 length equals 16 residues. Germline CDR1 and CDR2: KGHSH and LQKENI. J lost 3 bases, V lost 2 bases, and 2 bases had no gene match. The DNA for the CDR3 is TGTGCCAGCTCACCAAGACTAGCGGGAGACTACAATGAGCAGTTCTTC. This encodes CASSPRLAGDYNEQFF.

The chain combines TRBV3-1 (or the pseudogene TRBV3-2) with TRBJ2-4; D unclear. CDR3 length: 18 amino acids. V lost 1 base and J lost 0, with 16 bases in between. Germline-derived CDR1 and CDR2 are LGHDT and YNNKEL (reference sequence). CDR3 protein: CASSQGANFILAKNIQYF. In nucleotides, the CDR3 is TGTGCCAGCAGCCAAGGGGCCAATTTTATCTTAGCCAAAAACATTCAGTACTTC.

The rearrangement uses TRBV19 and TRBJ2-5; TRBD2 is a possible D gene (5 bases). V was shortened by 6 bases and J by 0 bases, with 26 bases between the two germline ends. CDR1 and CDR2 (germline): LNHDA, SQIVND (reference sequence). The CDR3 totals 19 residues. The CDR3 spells CASSPFIRAGQRDQETQYF. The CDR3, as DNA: TGTGCCAGTAGCCCCTTTATTAGGGCAGGTCAGAGGGACCAAGAGACCCAGTACTTC.

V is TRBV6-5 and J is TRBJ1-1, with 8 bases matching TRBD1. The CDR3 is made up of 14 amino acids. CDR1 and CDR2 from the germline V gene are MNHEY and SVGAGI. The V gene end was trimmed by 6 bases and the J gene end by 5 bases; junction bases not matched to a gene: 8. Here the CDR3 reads CASRPTGVFTEAFF. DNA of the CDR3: TGTGCCAGCAGGCCGACAGGGGTTTTTACTGAAGCTTTCTTT.

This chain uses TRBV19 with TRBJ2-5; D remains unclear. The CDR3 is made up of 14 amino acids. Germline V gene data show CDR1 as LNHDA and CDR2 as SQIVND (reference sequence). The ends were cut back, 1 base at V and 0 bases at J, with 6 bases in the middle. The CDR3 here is CASSIARNQETQYF. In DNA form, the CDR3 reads TGTGCCAGTAGTATAGCGAGAAACCAAGAGACCCAGTACTTC.

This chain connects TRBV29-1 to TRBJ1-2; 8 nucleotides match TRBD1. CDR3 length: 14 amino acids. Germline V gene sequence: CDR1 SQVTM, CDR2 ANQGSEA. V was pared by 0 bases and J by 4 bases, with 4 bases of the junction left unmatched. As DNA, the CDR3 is TGCAGCGTTGAAGAAATCACAGGGGGCTATGGCTACACCTTC. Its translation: CSVEEITGGYGYTF.

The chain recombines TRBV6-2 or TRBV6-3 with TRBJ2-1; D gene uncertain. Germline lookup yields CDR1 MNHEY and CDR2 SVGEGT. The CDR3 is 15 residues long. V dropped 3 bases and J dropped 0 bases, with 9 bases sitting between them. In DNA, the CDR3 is TGTGCCAGCAGTTATCGTGAGAGCTCCTACAATGAGCAGTTCTTC. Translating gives CASSYRESSYNEQFF.

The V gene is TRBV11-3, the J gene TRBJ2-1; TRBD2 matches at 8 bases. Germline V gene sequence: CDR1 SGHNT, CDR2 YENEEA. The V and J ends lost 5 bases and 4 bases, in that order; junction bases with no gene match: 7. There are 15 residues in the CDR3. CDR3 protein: CASSEVSGSYNEQFF. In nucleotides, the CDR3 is TGTGCCAGCAGCGAAGTCAGCGGGAGTTACAATGAGCAGTTCTTC.

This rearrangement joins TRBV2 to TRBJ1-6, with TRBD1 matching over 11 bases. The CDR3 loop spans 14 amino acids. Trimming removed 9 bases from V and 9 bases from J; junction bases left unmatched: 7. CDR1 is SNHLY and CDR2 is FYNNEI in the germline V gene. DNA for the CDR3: TGTGCCAGACGAACCGGGACAGGGGGTTCACCCCTCCACTTT. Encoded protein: CARRTGTGGSPLHF.

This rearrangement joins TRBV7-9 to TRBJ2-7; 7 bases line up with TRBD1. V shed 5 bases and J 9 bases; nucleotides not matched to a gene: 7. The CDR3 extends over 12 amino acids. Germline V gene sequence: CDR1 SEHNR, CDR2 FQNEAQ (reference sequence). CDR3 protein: CASSALGDRQYF. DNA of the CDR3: TGTGCCAGCAGCGCCCTTGGGGACAGGCAGTACTTC.

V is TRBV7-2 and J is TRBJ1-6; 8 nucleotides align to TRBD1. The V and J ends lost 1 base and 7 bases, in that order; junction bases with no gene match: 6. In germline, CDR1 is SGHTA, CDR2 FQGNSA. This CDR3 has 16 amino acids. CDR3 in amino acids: CASSLVGGQGNSPLHF. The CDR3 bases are TGTGCCAGCAGCTTAGTGGGCGGACAGGGAAATTCACCCCTCCACTTT.

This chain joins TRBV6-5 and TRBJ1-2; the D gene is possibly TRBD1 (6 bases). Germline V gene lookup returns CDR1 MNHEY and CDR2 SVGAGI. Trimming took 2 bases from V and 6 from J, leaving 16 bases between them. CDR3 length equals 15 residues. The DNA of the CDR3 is TGTGCCAGCAGTTACGTCGCACAGGGAGCGGATGGCTACACCTTC. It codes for CASSYVAQGADGYTF.

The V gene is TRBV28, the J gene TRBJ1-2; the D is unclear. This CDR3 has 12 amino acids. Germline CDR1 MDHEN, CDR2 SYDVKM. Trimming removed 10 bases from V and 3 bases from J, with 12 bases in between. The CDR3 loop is CATSPGDYGYTF. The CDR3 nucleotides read TGTGCCACTTCCCCGGGAGACTATGGCTACACCTTC.

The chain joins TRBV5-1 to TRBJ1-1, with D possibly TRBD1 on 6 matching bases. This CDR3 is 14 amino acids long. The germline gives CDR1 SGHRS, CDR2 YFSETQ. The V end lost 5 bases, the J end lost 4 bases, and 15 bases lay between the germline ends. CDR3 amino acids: CASRQGMGVTEAFF. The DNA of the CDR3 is TGCGCCAGCAGGCAGGGGATGGGGGTCACTGAAGCTTTCTTT.

Written as DNA, the CDR3 is TGTGCCAGCAGTTACAAACAGGGGAGAGCTTTCTTT. Amino acids: CASSYKQGRAFF. V and J are TRBV6-5 and TRBJ1-1, with TRBD1 matching over 7 bases. J lost 10 bases, V lost 2 bases, and 4 bases had no gene match. The CDR3 is 12 amino acids. Germline CDR1 is MNHEY and CDR2 is SVGAGI.

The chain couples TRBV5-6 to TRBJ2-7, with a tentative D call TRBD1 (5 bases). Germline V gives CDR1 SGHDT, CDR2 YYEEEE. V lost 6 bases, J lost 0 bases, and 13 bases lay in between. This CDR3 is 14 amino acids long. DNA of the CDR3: TGTGCCAGCACTGCGGACATAAACTCCTACGAGCAGTACTTC. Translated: CASTADINSYEQYF. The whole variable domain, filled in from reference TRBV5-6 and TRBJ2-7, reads DAGVTQSPTHLIKTRGQQVTLRCSPKSGHDTVSWYQQALGQGPQFIFQYYEEEERQRGNFPDRFSGHQFPNYSSELNVNALLLGDSALYLCASTADINSYEQYFGPGTRLTVT.

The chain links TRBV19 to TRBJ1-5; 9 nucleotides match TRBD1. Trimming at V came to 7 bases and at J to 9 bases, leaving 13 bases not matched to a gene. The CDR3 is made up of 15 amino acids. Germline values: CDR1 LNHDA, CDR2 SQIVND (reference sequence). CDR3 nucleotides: TGTGCCAGTACGGAAACAGGGGGCTTCGTACCGCCCCAGCATTTT. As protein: CASTETGGFVPPQHF.

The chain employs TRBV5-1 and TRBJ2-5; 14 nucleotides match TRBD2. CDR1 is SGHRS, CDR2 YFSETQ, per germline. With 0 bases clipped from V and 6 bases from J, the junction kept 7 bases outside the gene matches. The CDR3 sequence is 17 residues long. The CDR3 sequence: CASSLEGLAGVGQTQYF. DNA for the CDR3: TGCGCCAGCAGCTTGGAGGGACTAGCGGGAGTGGGGCAGACCCAGTACTTC. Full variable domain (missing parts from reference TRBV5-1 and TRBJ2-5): KAGVTQTPRYLIKTRGQQVTLSCSPISGHRSVSWYQQTPGQGLQFLFEYFSETQRNKGNFPGRFSGRQFSNSRSEMNVSTLELGDSALYLCASSLEGLAGVGQTQYFGPGTRLLVL.

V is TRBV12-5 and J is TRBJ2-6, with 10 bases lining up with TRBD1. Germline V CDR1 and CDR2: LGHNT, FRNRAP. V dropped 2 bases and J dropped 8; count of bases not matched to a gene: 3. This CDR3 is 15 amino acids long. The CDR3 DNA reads TGTGCTAGTGGTTTGTGGACAGGGGGGACCAACGTCCTGACTTTC. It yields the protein CASGLWTGGTNVLTF. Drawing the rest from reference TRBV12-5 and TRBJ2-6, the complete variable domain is DARVTQTPRHKVTEMGQEVTMRCQPILGHNTVFWYRQTMMQGLELLAYFRNRAPLDDSGMPKDRFSAEMPDATLATLKIQPSEPRDSAVYFCASGLWTGGTNVLTFGAGSRLTVL.

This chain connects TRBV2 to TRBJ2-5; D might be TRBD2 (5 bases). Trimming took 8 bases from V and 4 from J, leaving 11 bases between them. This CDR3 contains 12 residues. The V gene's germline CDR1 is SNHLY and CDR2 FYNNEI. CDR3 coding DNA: TGTGCCAGCGGAGGAGAGGTAGAGACCCAGTACTTC. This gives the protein CASGGEVETQYF. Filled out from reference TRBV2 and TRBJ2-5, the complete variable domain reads EPEVTQTPSHQVTQMGQEVILRCVPISNHLYFYWYRQILGQKVEFLVSFYNNEISEKSEIFDDQFSVERPDGSNFTLKIRSTKLEDSAMYFCASGGEVETQYFGPGTRLLVL.

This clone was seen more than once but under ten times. For the CDR3, the DNA is TGTGCCAGCAGTGTTACTCTTGCGCTTAGCACAGATACGCAGTATTTT. This encodes CASSVTLALSTDTQYF. The chain has TRBV2 and TRBJ2-3; no firm D call. CDR1 and CDR2 from the germline V gene are SNHLY and FYNNEI. With 4 bases removed from V and 0 bases from J, the gap between germline ends came to 14 bases. There are 16 residues in the CDR3. Using reference TRBV2 and TRBJ2-3 for the parts outside the CDR3, the full variable domain is EPEVTQTPSHQVTQMGQEVILRCVPISNHLYFYWYRQILGQKVEFLVSFYNNEISEKSEIFDDQFSVERPDGSNFTLKIRSTKLEDSAMYFCASSVTLALSTDTQYFGPGTRLTVL.

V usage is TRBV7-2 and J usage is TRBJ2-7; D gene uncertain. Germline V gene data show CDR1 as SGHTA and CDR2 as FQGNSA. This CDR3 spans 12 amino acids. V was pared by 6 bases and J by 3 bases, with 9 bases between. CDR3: CASSLSGYEQYF. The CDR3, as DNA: TGTGCCAGCAGTCTATCGGGCTACGAGCAGTACTTC.

Here the CDR3 DNA reads TGTGCCAGCAGCTATCACAGCGGGAGTAGTTCCGAGCAGTACTTC. Translation: CASSYHSGSSSEQYF. The chain carries TRBV7-2 and TRBJ2-7; TRBD2 matches 8 bases. Looked up from germline, CDR1 is SGHTA and CDR2 is FQGNSA. The CDR3 length is 15 residues. J gave up 6 bases and V 4 bases, and 11 bases lay outside the gene matches.

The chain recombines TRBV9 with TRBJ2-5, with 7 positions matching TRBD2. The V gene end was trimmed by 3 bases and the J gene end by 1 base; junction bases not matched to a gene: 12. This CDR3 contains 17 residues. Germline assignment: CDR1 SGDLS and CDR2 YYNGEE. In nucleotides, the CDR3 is TGTGCCAGCAGCGCCCGTGCCGGAGCGGGGCGCCAAGAGACCCAGTACTTC. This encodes CASSARAGAGRQETQYF.